This passage covers 10 T cell receptor beta chains from one sample sequenced in a study of blood T cell repertoires in COVID-19. The table came from immunoSEQ multiplex PCR; TCRdb's copy has only in-frame clones and leaves some out. The sample records around 300,000 clones, roughly 89% being singletons. What was sequenced was PBMCs or T cells enriched from blood (not recorded which). These TCRs come from a woman aged 40 to 50 who had recovered from COVID-19.

The CDR3, as DNA: TGTGCCAGCAGCTTAGACGCGTGGGAGGGCACAGATACGCAGTATTTT. Its protein is CASSLDAWEGTDTQYF. The chain combines TRBV9 with TRBJ2-3, with TRBD2 as a possible D gene (6 bases). Trimming pared 4 bases from V and 1 base from J, leaving 16 bases between. CDR3 length equals 16 residues. The germline V gene encodes CDR1 SGDLS and CDR2 YYNGEE.

The gene calls are TRBV15 and TRBJ2-1; D is possibly TRBD1 (5 bases). In germline, CDR1 is LNHNV, CDR2 YYDKDF (reference sequence). The CDR3 loop spans 15 amino acids. V lost 2 bases and J 0 bases, leaving 8 bases between the germline ends. The CDR3 loop is CATSRTGFSYNEQFF. CDR3 in DNA: TGTGCCACCAGCAGAACAGGATTCTCCTACAATGAGCAGTTCTTC.

The chain employs TRBV30 and TRBJ1-2; D not certain. CDR3 length: 18 residues. Germline V CDR1 and CDR2: GTSNPN, SVGIG (reference sequence). With 0 bases removed from V and 5 bases from J, the gap between germline ends came to 25 bases. CDR3 in DNA: TGTGCCTGGAGTGTACTGTTCTTGGGCCGACCAGAACAATATGGCTACACCTTC. It specifies CAWSVLFLGRPEQYGYTF.

The V gene is TRBV5-1, the J gene TRBJ2-7, with 7 bases matching TRBD1. Germline-derived CDR1 and CDR2 are SGHRS and YFSETQ. Trimming removed 3 bases from V and 2 bases from J; junction bases left unmatched: 5. The CDR3 has 14 amino acids. CDR3 sequence reads: CASSSPGQPYEQYF. In DNA form, the CDR3 reads TGCGCCAGCAGCTCCCCGGGACAGCCCTACGAGCAGTACTTC.

In its sample, this clone was seen once. The J gene is TRBJ2-7, the V gene TRBV28; tentative D call: TRBD2 (6 bases). This CDR3 contains 14 residues. Germline CDR1 MDHEN, CDR2 SYDVKM. Deletions cut 8 bases from V and 2 bases from J, with 16 bases between. CDR3 sequence: CASRTGTGAYEQYF. The CDR3 nucleotides read TGTGCCAGCCGAACCGGGACGGGGGCCTACGAGCAGTACTTC.

V and J are TRBV6-5 and TRBJ1-2; D possibly corresponds to TRBD1 (5 bases). V lost 7 bases to trimming and J lost 4 bases, with 13 bases between them. The CDR3 extends over 13 amino acids. Germline V gives CDR1 MNHEY, CDR2 SVGAGI. The CDR3 loop is CASTAMGLYGYTF. In DNA, the CDR3 is TGTGCCAGCACCGCGATGGGGCTCTATGGCTACACCTTC.

The chain carries TRBV5-6 and TRBJ2-7, with D possibly TRBD2 on 5 matching bases. Germline V gene data show CDR1 as SGHDT and CDR2 as YYEEEE. This CDR3 spans 16 amino acids. V lost 1 base and J lost 4, with 18 bases in between. CDR3 bases: TGTGCCAGCAGCTTGTATGCTAGGCTTTCGGGGTACGAGCAGTACTTC. Amino acids: CASSLYARLSGYEQYF.

V is TRBV30 and J is TRBJ1-3, with D possibly being TRBD1 (5 bases). The V end was cut by 5 bases, the J end by 2 bases, with 10 bases between. This CDR3 comprises 13 residues. CDR1 is GTSNPN, CDR2 SVGIG, per germline (reference sequence). The CDR3 DNA sequence: TGTGCCTGGGCCACAGGCGCTGGAAACACCATATATTTT. Protein sequence: CAWATGAGNTIYF.

This rearrangement joins TRBV2 to TRBJ1-1; TRBD1 aligns across 7 bases. V dropped 0 bases and J dropped 1; count of bases not matched to a gene: 2. Germline loops: CDR1 SNHLY, CDR2 FYNNEI. CDR3 size: 15 residues. The chain's CDR3 is CASSEAGQPNTEAFF. In nucleotides, the CDR3 is TGTGCCAGCAGTGAAGCGGGACAGCCGAACACTGAAGCTTTCTTT.

This chain links TRBV12-3 or TRBV12-4 with TRBJ2-7; TRBD1 agrees at 9 bases. The CDR3 totals 13 residues. The ends lost 5 bases at V and 3 bases at J; junction bases unmatched: 2. CDR3 loop: CASSDRGYYEQYF. The CDR3, as DNA: TGTGCCAGCAGTGACAGGGGGTACTACGAGCAGTACTTC.